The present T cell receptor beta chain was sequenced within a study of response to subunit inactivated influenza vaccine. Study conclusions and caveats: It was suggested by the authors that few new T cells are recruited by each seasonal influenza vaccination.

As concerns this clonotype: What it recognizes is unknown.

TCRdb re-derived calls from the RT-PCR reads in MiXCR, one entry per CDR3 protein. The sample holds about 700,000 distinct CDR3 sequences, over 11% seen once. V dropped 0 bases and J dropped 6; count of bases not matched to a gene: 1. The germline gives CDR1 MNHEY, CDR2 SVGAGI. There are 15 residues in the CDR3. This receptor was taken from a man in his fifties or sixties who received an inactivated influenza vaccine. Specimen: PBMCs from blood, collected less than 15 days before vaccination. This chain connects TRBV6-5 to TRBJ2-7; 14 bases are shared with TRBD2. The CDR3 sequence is CASSYSGLAGVEQYF. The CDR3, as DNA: TGTGCCAGCAGTTACTCGGGACTAGCGGGAGTCGAGCAGTACTTC.